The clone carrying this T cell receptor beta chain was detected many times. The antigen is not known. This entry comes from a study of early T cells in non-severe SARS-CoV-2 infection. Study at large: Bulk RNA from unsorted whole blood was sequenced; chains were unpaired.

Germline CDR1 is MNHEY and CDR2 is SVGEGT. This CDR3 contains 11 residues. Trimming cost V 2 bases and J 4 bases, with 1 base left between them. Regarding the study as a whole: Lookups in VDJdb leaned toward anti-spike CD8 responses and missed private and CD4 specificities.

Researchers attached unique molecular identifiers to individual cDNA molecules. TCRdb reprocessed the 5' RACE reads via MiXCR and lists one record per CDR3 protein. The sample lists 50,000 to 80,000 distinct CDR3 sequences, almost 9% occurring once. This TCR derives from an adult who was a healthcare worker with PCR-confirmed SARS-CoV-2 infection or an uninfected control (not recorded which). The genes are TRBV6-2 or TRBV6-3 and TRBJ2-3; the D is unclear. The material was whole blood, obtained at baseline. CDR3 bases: TGTGCCAGCAGTTACGCAGATACGCAGTATTTT. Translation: CASSYADTQYF.